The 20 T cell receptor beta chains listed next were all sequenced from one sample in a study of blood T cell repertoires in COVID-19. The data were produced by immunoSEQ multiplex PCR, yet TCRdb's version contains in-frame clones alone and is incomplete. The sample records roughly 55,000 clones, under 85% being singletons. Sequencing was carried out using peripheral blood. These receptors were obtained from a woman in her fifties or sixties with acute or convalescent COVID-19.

CDR3: CASSYREGETTEAFF. The DNA of the CDR3 is TGTGCCAGTAGTTACCGGGAGGGTGAAACCACTGAAGCTTTCTTT. The V call is TRBV19, the J call TRBJ1-1; no clear D. Germline CDR1 and CDR2: LNHDA and SQIVND (reference sequence). The V end was cut by 5 bases, the J end by 4 bases, with 17 bases between. The CDR3 contains 15 residues.

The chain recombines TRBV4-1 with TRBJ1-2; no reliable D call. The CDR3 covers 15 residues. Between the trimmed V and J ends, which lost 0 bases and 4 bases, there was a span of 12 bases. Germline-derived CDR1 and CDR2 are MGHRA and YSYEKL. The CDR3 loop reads CASSQDWPVTYGYTF. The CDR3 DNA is TGCGCCAGCAGCCAAGATTGGCCAGTAACCTATGGCTACACCTTC.

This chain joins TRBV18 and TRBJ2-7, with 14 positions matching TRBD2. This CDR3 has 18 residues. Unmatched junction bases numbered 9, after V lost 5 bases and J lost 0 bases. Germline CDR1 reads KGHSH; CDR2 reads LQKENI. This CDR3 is CASSAQTSGGVSSYEQYF. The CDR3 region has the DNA TGTGCCAGCTCAGCCCAGACTAGCGGGGGGGTGAGCTCCTACGAGCAGTACTTC.

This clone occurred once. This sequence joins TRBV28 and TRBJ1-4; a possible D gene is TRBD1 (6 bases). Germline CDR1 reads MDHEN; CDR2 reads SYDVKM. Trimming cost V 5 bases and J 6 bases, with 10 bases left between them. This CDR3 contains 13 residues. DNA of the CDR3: TGTGCCAGCAGTAGGGACATCGATGAAAAACTGTTTTTT. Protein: CASSRDIDEKLFF.

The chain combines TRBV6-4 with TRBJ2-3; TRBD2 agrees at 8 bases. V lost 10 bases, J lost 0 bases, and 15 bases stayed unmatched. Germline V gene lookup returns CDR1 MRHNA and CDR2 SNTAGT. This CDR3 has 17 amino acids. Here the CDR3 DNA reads TGTGCCATCCCTTGGGGTAGCGGGGATTCTAGCACAGATACGCAGTATTTT. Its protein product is CAIPWGSGDSSTDTQYF.

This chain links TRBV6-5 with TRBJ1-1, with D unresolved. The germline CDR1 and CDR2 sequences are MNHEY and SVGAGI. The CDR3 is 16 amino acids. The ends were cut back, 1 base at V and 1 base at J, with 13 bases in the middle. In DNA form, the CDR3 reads TGTGCCAGCAGTTACTACCGAGCGGCCGGGAACACTGAAGCTTTCTTT. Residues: CASSYYRAAGNTEAFF.

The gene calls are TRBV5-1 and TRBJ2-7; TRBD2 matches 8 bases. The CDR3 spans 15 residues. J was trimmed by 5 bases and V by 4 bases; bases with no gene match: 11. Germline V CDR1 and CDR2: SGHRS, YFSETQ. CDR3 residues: CASSPISGRINEQYF. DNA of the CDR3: TGCGCCAGCAGCCCAATCAGCGGGAGAATCAACGAGCAGTACTTC.

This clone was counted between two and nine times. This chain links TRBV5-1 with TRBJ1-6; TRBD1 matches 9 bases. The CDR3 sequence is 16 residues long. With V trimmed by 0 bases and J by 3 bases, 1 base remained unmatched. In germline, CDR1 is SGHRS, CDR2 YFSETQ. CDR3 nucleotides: TGCGCCAGCAGCTTGGGGACAGGGGACTATAATTCACCCCTCCACTTT. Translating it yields CASSLGTGDYNSPLHF.

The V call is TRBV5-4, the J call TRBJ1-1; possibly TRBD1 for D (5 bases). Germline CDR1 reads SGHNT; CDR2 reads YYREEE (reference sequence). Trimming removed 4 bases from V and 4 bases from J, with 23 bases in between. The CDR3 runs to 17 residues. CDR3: CASSRGIGRAGGTEAFF. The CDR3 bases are TGTGCCAGCAGCAGGGGAATCGGCAGGGCCGGGGGCACTGAAGCTTTCTTT.

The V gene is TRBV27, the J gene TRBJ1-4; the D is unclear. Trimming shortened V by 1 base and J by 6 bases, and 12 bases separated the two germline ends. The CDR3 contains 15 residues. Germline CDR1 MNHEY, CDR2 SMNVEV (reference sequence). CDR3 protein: CASSLYPGRYEKLFF. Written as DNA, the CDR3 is TGTGCCAGCAGTTTATATCCCGGGAGGTATGAAAAACTGTTTTTT.

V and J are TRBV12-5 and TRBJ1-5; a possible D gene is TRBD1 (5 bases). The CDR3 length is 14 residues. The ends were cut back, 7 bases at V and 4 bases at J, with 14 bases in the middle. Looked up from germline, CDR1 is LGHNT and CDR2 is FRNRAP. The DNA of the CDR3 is TGTGCTAGTGCCGGGGGGTTGCTTAATCAGCCCCAGCATTTT. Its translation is CASAGGLLNQPQHF.

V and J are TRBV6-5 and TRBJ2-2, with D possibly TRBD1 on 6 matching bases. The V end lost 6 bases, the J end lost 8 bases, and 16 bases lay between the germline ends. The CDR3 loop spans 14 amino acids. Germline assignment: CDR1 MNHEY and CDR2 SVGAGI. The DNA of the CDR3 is TGTGCCAGCAGGAGAGGGACAAGAGTAGGGGAGCTGTTTTTT. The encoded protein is CASRRGTRVGELFF.

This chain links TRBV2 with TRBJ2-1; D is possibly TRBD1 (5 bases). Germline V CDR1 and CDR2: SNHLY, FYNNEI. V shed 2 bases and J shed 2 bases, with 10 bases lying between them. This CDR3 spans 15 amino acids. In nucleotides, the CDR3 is TGTGCCAGCAGTGAACAGGGTGGGACCTACAATGAGCAGTTCTTC. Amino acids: CASSEQGGTYNEQFF.

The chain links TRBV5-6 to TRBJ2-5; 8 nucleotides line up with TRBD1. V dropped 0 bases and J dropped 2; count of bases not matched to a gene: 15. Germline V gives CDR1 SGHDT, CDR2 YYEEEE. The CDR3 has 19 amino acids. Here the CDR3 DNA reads TGTGCCAGCAGCTTGGTTGGAATCGCAGGGGGCTGGGGACAAGAGACCCAGTACTTC. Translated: CASSLVGIAGGWGQETQYF.

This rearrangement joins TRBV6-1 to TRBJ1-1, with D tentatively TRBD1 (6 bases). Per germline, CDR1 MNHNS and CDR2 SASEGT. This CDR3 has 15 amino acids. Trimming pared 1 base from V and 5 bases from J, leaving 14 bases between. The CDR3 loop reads CASSEVGRGRTEAFF. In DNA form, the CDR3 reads TGTGCCAGCAGTGAAGTTGGCAGGGGAAGGACTGAAGCTTTCTTT.

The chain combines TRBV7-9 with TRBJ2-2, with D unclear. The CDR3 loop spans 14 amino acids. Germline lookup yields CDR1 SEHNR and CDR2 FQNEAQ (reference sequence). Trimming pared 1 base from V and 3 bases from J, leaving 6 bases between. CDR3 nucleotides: TGTGCCAGCAGCTTAGTTCCGTACACCGGGGAGCTGTTTTTT. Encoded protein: CASSLVPYTGELFF. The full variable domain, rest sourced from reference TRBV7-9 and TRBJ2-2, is DTGVSQNPRHKITKRGQNVTFRCDPISEHNRLYWYRQTLGQGPEFLTYFQNEAQLEKSRLLSDRFSAERPKGSFSTLEIQRTEQGDSAMYLCASSLVPYTGELFFGEGSRLTVL.

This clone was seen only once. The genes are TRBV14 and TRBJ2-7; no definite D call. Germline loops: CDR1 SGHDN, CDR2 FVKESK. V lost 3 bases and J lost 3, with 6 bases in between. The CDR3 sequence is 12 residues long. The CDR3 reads CASSQFYYEQYF. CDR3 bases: TGTGCCAGCAGCCAGTTCTACTACGAGCAGTACTTC.

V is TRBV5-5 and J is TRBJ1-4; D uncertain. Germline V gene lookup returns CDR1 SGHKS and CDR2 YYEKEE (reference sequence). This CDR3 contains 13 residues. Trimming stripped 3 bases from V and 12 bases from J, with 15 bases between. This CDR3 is CASSYTITGELFF. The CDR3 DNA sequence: TGTGCCAGCAGCTATACTATTACGGGAGAACTGTTTTTT.

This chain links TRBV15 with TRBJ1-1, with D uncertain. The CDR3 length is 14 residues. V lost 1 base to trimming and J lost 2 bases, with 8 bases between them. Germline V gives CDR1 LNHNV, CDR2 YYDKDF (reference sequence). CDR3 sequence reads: CATSRGGQNTEAFF. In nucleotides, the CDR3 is TGTGCCACCAGCAGAGGTGGGCAAAACACTGAAGCTTTCTTT.

CDR3 residues: CASMSGFKNTEAFF. The CDR3 DNA follows: TGTGCCAGTATGTCGGGGTTTAAGAACACTGAAGCTTTCTTT. The genes are TRBV19 and TRBJ1-1; D is uncertain. The CDR3 is made up of 14 amino acids. Germline CDR1 LNHDA, CDR2 SQIVND (reference sequence). Trimming shortened V by 7 bases and J by 1 base, and 13 bases separated the two germline ends.